The 21 T cell receptor beta chains given below trace back to one sample, sequenced in a study of cytomegalovirus exposure and HLA in healthy donors. The PCR used 60 Vbeta and 13 Jbeta primers. Profiled with immunoSEQ multiplex PCR; TCRdb holds only in-frame clones, not every one. The sample has approximately 270,000 clones, 75% to 90% seen once; the top ten hold approximately 0.3%. Sequencing was carried out using PBMCs. The receptors were sampled from a girl aged 2-9 years in good health and CMV-seronegative.

V and J are TRBV10-2 and TRBJ2-3; D possibly corresponds to TRBD2 (5 bases). V lost 0 bases to trimming and J lost 2 bases, with 18 bases between them. CDR3 size: 18 residues. The germline CDR1 and CDR2 sequences are WSHSY and SAAADI. CDR3 protein: CASSESIMPSLFTDTQYF. The CDR3 nucleotides are TGCGCCAGCAGTGAGTCGATCATGCCTAGCTTGTTCACAGATACGCAGTATTTT.

This clone appeared a single time. This chain uses TRBV30 with TRBJ2-7; the D gene is possibly TRBD2 (6 bases). V was cut by 1 base and J by 5 bases, with 15 bases left in between. CDR3 length: 14 residues. CDR1 and CDR2 from the germline V gene are GTSNPN and SVGIG (reference sequence). As DNA, the CDR3 is TGTGCCTGGAGTGGCGGAGGGGATCGGCACGAGCAGTACTTC. It codes for CAWSGGGDRHEQYF.

The count of this clone is one. V is TRBV6-1 and J is TRBJ2-7; 7 nucleotides line up with TRBD1. Germline trimming cut 5 bases from V and 4 bases from J; bases unmatched to any gene: 11. CDR1 MNHNS and CDR2 SASEGT come from the germline V gene. The CDR3 has 15 amino acids. The CDR3 nucleotides read TGTGCCAGCAGTCGACAGGGTTTTCTGAGGTACGAGCAGTACTTC. This gives the protein CASSRQGFLRYEQYF.

J is TRBJ1-6 and V is TRBV2, with a tentative D call TRBD1 (5 bases). CDR1 and CDR2 (germline): SNHLY, FYNNEI. Trimming removed 2 bases at V and 7 bases at J, with 9 bases between. The CDR3 consists of 14 residues. CDR3: CASSERGYNSPLHF. CDR3 DNA: TGTGCCAGCAGTGAAAGGGGTTACAATTCACCCCTCCACTTT.

The chain employs TRBV7-6 and TRBJ2-1; 10 bases agree with TRBD2. The V gene end was trimmed by 0 bases and the J gene end by 8 bases; junction bases not matched to a gene: 4. The germline V gene has CDR1 SGHVS and CDR2 FNYEAQ. The CDR3 length is 15 residues. The chain's CDR3 is CASSLASSGGYEQFF. The CDR3 DNA is TGTGCCAGCAGCTTAGCCTCTAGCGGGGGATATGAGCAGTTCTTC.

The rearrangement links TRBV5-1 to TRBJ2-5; 9 nucleotides align to TRBD1. The V gene's germline CDR1 is SGHRS and CDR2 YFSETQ. V gave up 0 bases and J gave up 5 bases; unmatched junction bases: 5. There are 15 residues in the CDR3. CDR3 sequence reads: CASSLGTGDGETQYF. CDR3 in DNA: TGCGCCAGCAGCTTGGGGACAGGGGATGGGGAGACCCAGTACTTC.

V is TRBV7-6 and J is TRBJ2-2; 13 bases align to TRBD2. The CDR3 sequence is 16 residues long. Germline CDR1 reads SGHVS; CDR2 reads FNYEAQ. J gave up 8 bases and V 5 bases, and 8 bases lay outside the gene matches. The CDR3 reads CASSASLAGGPGELFF. Written as DNA, the CDR3 is TGTGCCAGCAGCGCCTCACTAGCGGGGGGGCCTGGGGAGCTGTTTTTT.

This clone was observed a handful of times. The V call is TRBV7-9, the J call TRBJ2-2, with 10 bases fitting TRBD1. V lost 4 bases to trimming and J lost 7 bases; unmatched junction nucleotides: 9. Germline V gene lookup returns CDR1 SEHNR and CDR2 FQNEAQ (reference sequence). This CDR3 region has 16 residues. The CDR3: CASSSQMDRGNGELFF. The DNA of the CDR3 is TGTGCCAGCAGCTCGCAGATGGACAGGGGGAACGGGGAGCTGTTTTTT.

J is TRBJ1-2 and V is TRBV7-9, with D hard to call. Trimming shortened V by 4 bases and J by 8 bases, and 17 bases separated the two germline ends. The CDR3 extends over 14 amino acids. Germline lookup yields CDR1 SEHNR and CDR2 FQNEAQ (reference sequence). CDR3 nucleotide sequence: TGTGCCAGCAGCTCCGGGGTGGCAGTTGGCGGCTACACCTTC. Its protein is CASSSGVAVGGYTF. The full variable domain, its missing parts supplied by reference TRBV7-9 and TRBJ1-2, is DTGVSQNPRHKITKRGQNVTFRCDPISEHNRLYWYRQTLGQGPEFLTYFQNEAQLEKSRLLSDRFSAERPKGSFSTLEIQRTEQGDSAMYLCASSSGVAVGGYTFGSGTRLTVV.

The CDR3 DNA reads as TGTGCCAGCAGTGAAACCACCCGCCTGGCTGATGAAGCTTTCTTT. Its translation: CASSETTRLADEAFF. This chain connects TRBV6-1 to TRBJ1-1, with D hard to call. CDR1 MNHNS and CDR2 SASEGT come from the germline V gene. The CDR3 has 15 residues. The V end was cut by 2 bases, the J end by 7 bases, with 17 bases between.

This chain uses TRBV7-9 with TRBJ2-3, with 14 positions matching TRBD2. The J segment lost 3 bases and the V segment lost 0 bases, leaving 8 bases of the junction unmatched. This CDR3 comprises 19 residues. Germline CDR1 and CDR2: SEHNR and FQNEAQ (reference sequence). The CDR3 protein is CASSLAFTRTSGRTDTQYF. The CDR3 coding sequence is TGTGCCAGCAGCTTAGCGTTTACTAGGACTAGCGGGAGGACAGATACGCAGTATTTT. Filled out from reference TRBV7-9 and TRBJ2-3, the complete variable domain reads DTGVSQNPRHKITKRGQNVTFRCDPISEHNRLYWYRQTLGQGPEFLTYFQNEAQLEKSRLLSDRFSAERPKGSFSTLEIQRTEQGDSAMYLCASSLAFTRTSGRTDTQYFGPGTRLTVL.

V is TRBV7-6 and J is TRBJ1-1, with 9 positions matching TRBD1. Germline values: CDR1 SGHVS, CDR2 FNYEAQ. The CDR3 has 17 amino acids. Germline trimming cut 4 bases from V and 0 bases from J; bases unmatched to any gene: 9. The CDR3 DNA sequence: TGTGCCAGCAGCTCGCGTGGGGACAGGGCTTTGAACACTGAAGCTTTCTTT. The encoded protein is CASSSRGDRALNTEAFF.

The chain links TRBV23-1 to TRBJ2-7, with D perhaps matching TRBD2 (5 bases). TRBV23-1 is filed as an ORF, its function uncertain. The CDR3 spans 15 residues. Trimming left V 3 bases short and J 2 bases short, with 14 bases between. The CDR3 DNA reads TGCGCCAGCAGTCAGGGTACTAGATTCGCCTACGAGCAGTACTTC. This translates into CASSQGTRFAYEQYF.

The chain combines TRBV25-1 with TRBJ2-1, with TRBD2 matching over 12 bases. This CDR3 spans 14 amino acids. Per germline, CDR1 MGHDK and CDR2 SYGVNS. V lost 5 bases, J lost 4 bases, and 0 bases stayed unmatched. This chain's CDR3 is CASSTSGGYNEQFF. DNA for the CDR3: TGTGCCAGCAGTACTAGCGGGGGGTACAATGAGCAGTTCTTC.

This clone was seen only a few times. This rearrangement joins TRBV28 to TRBJ1-5; D gene unclear. CDR3 length: 14 amino acids. From germline, CDR1 is MDHEN and CDR2 SYDVKM. Trimming removed 3 bases at V and 8 bases at J, with 14 bases between. In DNA form, the CDR3 reads TGTGCCAGCAGTTTGAGGAGTGGCTTCGAGCCCCAGCATTTT. Amino acids: CASSLRSGFEPQHF.

V is TRBV11-2 and J is TRBJ2-1, with a possible D match to TRBD2 (7 bases). V was cut by 5 bases and J by 13 bases, with 15 bases left in between. The CDR3 runs to 12 residues. Germline-derived CDR1 and CDR2 are SGHAT and FQNNGV. This CDR3 reads CASSLEGGGQFF. The DNA for the CDR3 is TGTGCCAGCAGCCTCGAGGGGGGGGGCCAGTTCTTC.

This chain uses TRBV9 with TRBJ2-7; D is perhaps TRBD1 (7 bases). This CDR3 comprises 14 residues. CDR1 is SGDLS, CDR2 YYNGEE, per germline. V was clipped by 3 bases and J by 2 bases, with 12 bases between them. The CDR3 DNA reads TGTGCCAGCAGCGCGCGGGACAGCCCCTACGAGCAGTACTTC. It encodes CASSARDSPYEQYF. The entire variable domain, with the rest obtained from reference TRBV9 and TRBJ2-7, is as follows: DSGVTQTPKHLITATGQRVTLRCSPRSGDLSVYWYQQSLDQGLQFLIQYYNGEERAKGNILERFSAQQFPDLHSELNLSSLELGDSALYFCASSARDSPYEQYFGPGTRLTVT.

This chain links TRBV7-2 with TRBJ1-6; the D is unclear. Per the germline V gene, CDR1 is SGHTA and CDR2 is FQGNSA. V was trimmed by 2 bases and J by 6 bases, leaving 14 bases between them. The CDR3 has 16 residues. The CDR3: CASSLYEGGLNSPLHF. CDR3 bases: TGTGCCAGCAGCTTATATGAGGGTGGTCTTAATTCACCCCTCCACTTT.

The chain employs TRBV28 and TRBJ2-1, with D possibly TRBD1 on 6 matching bases. The CDR3 is 15 amino acids. With 2 bases removed from V and 8 bases from J, the gap between germline ends came to 16 bases. Germline V gene data show CDR1 as MDHEN and CDR2 as SYDVKM. The CDR3 loop reads CASSLDPRQGHEQFF. The DNA of the CDR3 is TGTGCCAGCAGTTTAGACCCTCGGCAGGGGCATGAGCAGTTCTTC. Filled out from reference TRBV28 and TRBJ2-1, the complete variable domain reads DVKVTQSSRYLVKRTGEKVFLECVQDMDHENMFWYRQDPGLGLRLIYFSYDVKMKEKGDIPEGYSVSREKKERFSLILESASTNQTSMYLCASSLDPRQGHEQFFGPGTRLTVL.

With respect to this clone: At one boundary the junction diverges from the germline segment, which might be a read error. The V call is TRBV28, the J call TRBJ2-7; 9 bases align to TRBD1. This CDR3 has 11 residues. CDR1 and CDR2 from the germline V gene are MDHEN and SYDVKM. CDR3 amino acids: CLTGGAYEQYF. CDR3 nucleotides: TGCCTGACAGGGGGGGCCTACGAGCAGTACTTC.

The rearrangement links TRBV11-2 to TRBJ2-2; 9 nucleotides agree with TRBD1. This CDR3 is built from 16 residues. The J segment lost 1 base and the V segment lost 6 bases, leaving 6 bases of the junction unmatched. Germline V lookup: CDR1 SGHAT, CDR2 FQNNGV. The CDR3 loop reads CASRKPGQGNTGELFF. For the CDR3, the DNA is TGTGCCAGCAGAAAGCCGGGACAGGGGAACACCGGGGAGCTGTTTTTT.